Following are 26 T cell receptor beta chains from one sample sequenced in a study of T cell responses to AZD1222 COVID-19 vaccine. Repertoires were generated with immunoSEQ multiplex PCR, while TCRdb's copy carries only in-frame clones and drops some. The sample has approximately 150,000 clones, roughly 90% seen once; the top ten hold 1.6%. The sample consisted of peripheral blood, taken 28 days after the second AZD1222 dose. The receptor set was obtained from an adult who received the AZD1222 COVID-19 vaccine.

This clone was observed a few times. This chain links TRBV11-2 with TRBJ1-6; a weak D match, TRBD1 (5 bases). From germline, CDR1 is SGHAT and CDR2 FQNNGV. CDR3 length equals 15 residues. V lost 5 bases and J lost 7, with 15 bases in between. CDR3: CASSPSSQGNSPLHF. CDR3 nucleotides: TGTGCCAGCAGCCCCTCGTCCCAGGGCAATTCACCCCTCCACTTT.

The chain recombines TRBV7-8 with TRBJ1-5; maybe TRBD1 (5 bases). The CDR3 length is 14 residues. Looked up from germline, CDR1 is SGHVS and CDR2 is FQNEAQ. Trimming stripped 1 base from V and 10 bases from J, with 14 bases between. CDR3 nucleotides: TGTGCCAGCAGCTTAGGACAGACCTTAGGACCCCAGCATTTT. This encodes CASSLGQTLGPQHF.

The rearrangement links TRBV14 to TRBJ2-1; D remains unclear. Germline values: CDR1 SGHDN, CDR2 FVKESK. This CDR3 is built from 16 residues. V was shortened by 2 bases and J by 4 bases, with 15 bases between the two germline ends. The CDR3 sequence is CASSQNPLILYNEQFF. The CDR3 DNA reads TGTGCCAGCAGCCAAAATCCACTGATACTATACAATGAGCAGTTCTTC.

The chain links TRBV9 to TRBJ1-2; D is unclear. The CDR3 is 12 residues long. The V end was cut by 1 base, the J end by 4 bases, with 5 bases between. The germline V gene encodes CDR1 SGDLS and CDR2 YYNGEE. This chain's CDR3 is CASSVQVYGYTF. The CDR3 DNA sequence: TGTGCCAGCAGCGTACAGGTCTATGGCTACACCTTC.

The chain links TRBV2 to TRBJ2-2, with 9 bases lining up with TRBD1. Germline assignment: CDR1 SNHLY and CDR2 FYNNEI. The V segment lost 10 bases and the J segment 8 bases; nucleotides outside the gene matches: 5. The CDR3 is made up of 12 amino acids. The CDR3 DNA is TGTGCCACGGGACAGGGTCGGGGGGAGCTGTTTTTT. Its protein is CATGQGRGELFF.

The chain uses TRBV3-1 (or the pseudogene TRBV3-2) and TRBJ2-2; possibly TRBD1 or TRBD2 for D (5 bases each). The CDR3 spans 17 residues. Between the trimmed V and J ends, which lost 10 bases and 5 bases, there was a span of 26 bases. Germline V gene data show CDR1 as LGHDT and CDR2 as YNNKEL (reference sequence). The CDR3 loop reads CATGAMSVGLLTGELFF. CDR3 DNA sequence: TGTGCCACCGGGGCTATGTCTGTAGGACTTTTAACCGGGGAGCTGTTTTTT.

The CDR3, as DNA: TGCGCCAGCAGCCAAGATGGGGTCGGCGGGGAGCTGTTTTTT. Translated, it gives CASSQDGVGGELFF. This sequence joins TRBV4-3 and TRBJ2-2; no clear D. V lost 0 bases, J lost 7 bases, and 9 bases lay in between. The germline CDR1 and CDR2 sequences are LGHNA and YSLEER. The CDR3 is 14 residues long.

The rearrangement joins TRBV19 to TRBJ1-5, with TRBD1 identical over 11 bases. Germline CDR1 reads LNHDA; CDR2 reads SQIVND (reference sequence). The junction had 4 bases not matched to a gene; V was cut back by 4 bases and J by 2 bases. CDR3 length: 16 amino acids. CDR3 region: CASSRMGQGGNQPQHF. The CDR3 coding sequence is TGTGCCAGTAGTAGGATGGGACAGGGGGGCAATCAGCCCCAGCATTTT.

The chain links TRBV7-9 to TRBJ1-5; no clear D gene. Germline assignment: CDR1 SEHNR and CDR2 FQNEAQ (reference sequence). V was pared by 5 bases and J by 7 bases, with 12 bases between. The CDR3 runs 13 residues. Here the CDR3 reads CASSASTGQPQHF. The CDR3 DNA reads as TGTGCCAGCAGCGCGTCGACTGGACAGCCCCAGCATTTT.

CDR3 bases: TGCAGTGCTAGTATAGACTCGACAGATACGCAGTATTTT. It translates to CSASIDSTDTQYF. The rearrangement links TRBV20-1 to TRBJ2-3; D call uncertain. V shed 3 bases and J shed 3 bases, with 10 bases lying between them. The CDR3 contains 13 residues. Germline values: CDR1 DFQATT, CDR2 SNEGSKA (reference sequence).

CDR3 in DNA: TGCAGTGCCAGTAAGGGACTAGAGGGCGAGCAGTACTTC. This sequence encodes CSASKGLEGEQYF. The genes are TRBV20-1 and TRBJ2-7; TRBD2 agrees at 8 bases. The CDR3 length is 13 residues. Trimming removed 6 bases from V and 6 bases from J; junction bases left unmatched: 10. Germline V gene data show CDR1 as DFQATT and CDR2 as SNEGSKA (reference sequence).

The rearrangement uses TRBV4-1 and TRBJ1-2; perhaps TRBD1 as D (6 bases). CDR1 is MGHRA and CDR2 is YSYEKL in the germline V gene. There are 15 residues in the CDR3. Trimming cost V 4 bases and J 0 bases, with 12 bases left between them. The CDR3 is CASSPTGKANYGYTF. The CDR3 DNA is TGCGCCAGCAGCCCTACAGGGAAAGCTAACTATGGCTACACCTTC.

CDR3 protein: CASSFRFGRGRGETQYF. Written as DNA, the CDR3 is TGTGCCAGCAGCTTTCGCTTCGGCCGGGGGAGGGGGGAGACCCAGTACTTC. The chain has TRBV7-2 and TRBJ2-5; TRBD2 is a possible D gene (7 bases). V dropped 3 bases and J dropped 5 bases, with 22 bases sitting between them. Germline CDR1 and CDR2: SGHTA and FQGNSA. This CDR3 has 17 amino acids. The whole variable domain, remainder taken from reference TRBV7-2 and TRBJ2-5, is GAGVSQSPSNKVTEKGKDVELRCDPISGHTALYWYRQSLGQGLEFLIYFQGNSAPDKSGLPSDRFSAERTGGSVSTLTIQRTQQEDSAVYLCASSFRFGRGRGETQYFGPGTRLLVL.

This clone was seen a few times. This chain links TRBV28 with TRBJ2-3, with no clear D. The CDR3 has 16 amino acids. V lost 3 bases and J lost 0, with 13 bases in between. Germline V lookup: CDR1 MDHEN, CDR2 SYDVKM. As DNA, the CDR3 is TGTGCCAGCAGTTTCCCTATGCCGAAAAGCACAGATACGCAGTATTTT. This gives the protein CASSFPMPKSTDTQYF.

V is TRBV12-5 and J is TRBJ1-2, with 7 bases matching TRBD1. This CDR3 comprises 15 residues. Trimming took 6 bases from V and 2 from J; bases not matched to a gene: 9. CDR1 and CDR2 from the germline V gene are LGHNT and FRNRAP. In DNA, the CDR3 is TGTGCTAGTGGGCTGCCCCCGGGACAGAACTATGGCTACACCTTC. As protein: CASGLPPGQNYGYTF.

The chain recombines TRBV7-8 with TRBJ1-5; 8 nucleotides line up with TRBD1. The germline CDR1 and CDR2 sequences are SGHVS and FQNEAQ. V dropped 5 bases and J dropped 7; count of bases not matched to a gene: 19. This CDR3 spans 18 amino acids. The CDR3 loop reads CASSREGGQEFPLQPQHF. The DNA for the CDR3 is TGTGCCAGCAGCCGGGAGGGGGGACAGGAATTTCCATTGCAGCCCCAGCATTTT.

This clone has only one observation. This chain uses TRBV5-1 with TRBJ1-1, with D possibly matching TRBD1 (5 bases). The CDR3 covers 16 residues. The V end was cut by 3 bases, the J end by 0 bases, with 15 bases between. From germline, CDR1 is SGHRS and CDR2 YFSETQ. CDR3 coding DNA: TGCGCCAGCAGCTCAGGGACCTCCCTCATGAACACTGAAGCTTTCTTT. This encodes CASSSGTSLMNTEAFF. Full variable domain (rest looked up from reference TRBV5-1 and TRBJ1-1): KAGVTQTPRYLIKTRGQQVTLSCSPISGHRSVSWYQQTPGQGLQFLFEYFSETQRNKGNFPGRFSGRQFSNSRSEMNVSTLELGDSALYLCASSSGTSLMNTEAFFGQGTRLTVV.

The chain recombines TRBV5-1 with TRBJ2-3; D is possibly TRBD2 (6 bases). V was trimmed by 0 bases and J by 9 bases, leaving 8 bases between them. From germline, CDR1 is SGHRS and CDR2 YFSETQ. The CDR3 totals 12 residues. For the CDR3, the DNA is TGCGCCAGCAGCTTGGCCGGAGGGACGCAGTATTTT. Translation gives CASSLAGGTQYF.

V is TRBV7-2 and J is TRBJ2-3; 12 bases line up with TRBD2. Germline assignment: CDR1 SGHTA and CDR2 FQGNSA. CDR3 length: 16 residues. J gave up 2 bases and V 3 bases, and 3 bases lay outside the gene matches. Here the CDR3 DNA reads TGTGCCAGCAGCTTGACTAGCGGGGGAGCCACAGATACGCAGTATTTT. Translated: CASSLTSGGATDTQYF.

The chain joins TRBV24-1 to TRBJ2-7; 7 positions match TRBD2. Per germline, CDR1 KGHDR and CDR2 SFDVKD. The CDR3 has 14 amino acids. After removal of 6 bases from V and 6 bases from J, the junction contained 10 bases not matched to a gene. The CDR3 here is CATSSLATGAEQYF. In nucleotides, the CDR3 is TGTGCCACCAGTTCACTAGCGACCGGAGCCGAGCAGTACTTC.

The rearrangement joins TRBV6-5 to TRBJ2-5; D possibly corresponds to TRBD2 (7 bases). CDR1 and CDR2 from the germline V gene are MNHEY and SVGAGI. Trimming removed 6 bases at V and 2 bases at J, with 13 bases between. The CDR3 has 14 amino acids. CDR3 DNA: TGTGCCAGCAGAGGGGGGGGATGGCAAGAGACCCAGTACTTC. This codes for CASRGGGWQETQYF.

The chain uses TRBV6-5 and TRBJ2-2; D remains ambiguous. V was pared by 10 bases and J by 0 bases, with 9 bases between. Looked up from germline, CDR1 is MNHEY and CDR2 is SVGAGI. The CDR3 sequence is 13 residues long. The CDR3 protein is CAIQATNTGELFF. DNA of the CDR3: TGTGCCATCCAAGCGACGAACACCGGGGAGCTGTTTTTT.

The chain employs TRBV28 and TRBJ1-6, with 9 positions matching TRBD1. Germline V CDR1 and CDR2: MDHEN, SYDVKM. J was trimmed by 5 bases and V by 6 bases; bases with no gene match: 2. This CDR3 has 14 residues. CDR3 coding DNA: TGTGCCAGCAGGGGACAGGGAGATAATTCACCCCTCCACTTT. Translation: CASRGQGDNSPLHF.

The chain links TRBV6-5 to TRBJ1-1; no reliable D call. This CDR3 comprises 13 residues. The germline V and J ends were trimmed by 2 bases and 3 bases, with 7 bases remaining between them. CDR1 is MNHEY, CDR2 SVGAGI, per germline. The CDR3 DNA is TGTGCCAGCAGTTACAGATGGGACACTGAAGCTTTCTTT. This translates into CASSYRWDTEAFF.

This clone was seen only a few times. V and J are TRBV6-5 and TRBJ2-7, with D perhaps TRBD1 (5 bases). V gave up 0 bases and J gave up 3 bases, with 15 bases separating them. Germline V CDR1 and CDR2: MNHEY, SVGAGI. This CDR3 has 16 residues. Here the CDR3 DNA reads TGTGCCAGCAGTTACTCATCTCAGGGCGCTTACTACGAGCAGTACTTC. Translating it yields CASSYSSQGAYYEQYF.

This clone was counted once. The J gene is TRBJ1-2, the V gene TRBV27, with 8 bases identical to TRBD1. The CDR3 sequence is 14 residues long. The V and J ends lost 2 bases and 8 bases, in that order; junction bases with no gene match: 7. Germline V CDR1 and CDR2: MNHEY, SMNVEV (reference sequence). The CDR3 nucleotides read TGTGCCAGCAGTTTAGACGCAGGGGGCGCGGGCTACACCTTC. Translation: CASSLDAGGAGYTF.